This is a list of T cell receptor beta chains from one sample in a study of T-cell memory formation after mild COVID-19. TCRdb passed the 5' RACE reads through MiXCR, listing each CDR3 protein once. This sample carries 140,000 to 150,000 distinct CDR3 sequences, about 23% of them seen once, and the ten largest clones take roughly 25%. Sequenced sample: PBMCs or a T cell subset sorted from them (not recorded which). These TCRs come from an adult woman who had mild COVID-19 (a few samples of this study predate the infection). Cell type and time point are not known. The CDR3 runs from the conserved cysteine through the conserved F or W. The D gene is left open where the match is weak. Size is omitted from some rows. Given values are once, few, many or a class for expanded clones.

NA	TRBJ2-5	TRBD2	TRBV11-2	CASSLSLAGGLQETQYF	TGTGCCAGCAGCTTATCGCTAGCGGGGGGCCTGCAAGAGACCCAGTACTTC
NA	TRBJ1-2	NA	TRBV7-9	CASSLSGTGYGYTF	TGTGCCAGCAGCTTATCCGGGACGGGTTATGGCTACACCTTC
NA	TRBJ1-2	NA	TRBV7-9	CASSPPLDTVNDYGYTF	TGTGCCAGCAGCCCACCGCTTGACACGGTTAACGACTATGGCTACACCTTC
NA	TRBJ2-7	NA	TRBV19	CASSIGLTGEQYF	TGTGCCAGTAGTATAGGCCTAACGGGAGAGCAGTACTTC
NA	TRBJ2-2	NA	TRBV5-1	CASSYEDSNTGELFF	TGCGCCAGCAGTTATGAGGACAGTAACACCGGGGAGCTGTTTTTT
few	TRBJ1-2	NA	TRBV6-5	CASSLHRDYGYTF	TGTGCCAGCAGTTTACACAGGGACTATGGCTACACCTTC
NA	TRBJ2-7	TRBD2	TRBV7-6	CASSLGTSGDEQYF	TGTGCCAGCAGCTTAGGGACTAGTGGGGACGAGCAGTACTTC
few	TRBJ2-1	NA	TRBV5-6	CASSLVSGEQFF	TGTGCCAGCAGCTTGGTCAGCGGTGAGCAGTTCTTC
NA	TRBJ2-2	NA	TRBV11-2	CASSLDWTGAAGELFF	TGTGCCAGCAGCTTAGATTGGACGGGAGCGGCCGGGGAGCTGTTTTTT
NA	TRBJ2-1	TRBD2	TRBV11-2	CASSQTSGPYNEQFF	TGTGCCAGCAGCCAGACTAGCGGGCCGTACAATGAGCAGTTCTTC
NA	TRBJ2-7	TRBD1	TRBV4-1	CASSHDGQGGSYEQYF	TGCGCCAGCAGCCACGACGGACAGGGTGGATCCTACGAGCAGTACTTC
NA	TRBJ2-7	NA	TRBV7-9	CASSPDGFYEQYF	TGTGCCAGCAGCCCGGACGGCTTCTACGAGCAGTACTTC
NA	TRBJ2-7	TRBD2	TRBV9	CASSVASGSSGEQYF	TGTGCCAGCAGCGTAGCCAGCGGGAGTTCCGGCGAGCAGTACTTC
NA	TRBJ2-3	NA	TRBV29-1	CSVVDPGSPDTQYF	TGCAGCGTTGTGGACCCTGGGAGTCCAGATACGCAGTATTTT
many	TRBJ1-1	NA	TRBV5-1	CASRFGGYTEAFF	TGCGCCAGCAGGTTCGGCGGGTACACTGAAGCTTTCTTT
many	TRBJ2-2	TRBD1	TRBV3-1	CASSQSESPDRAPGELFF	TGTGCCAGCAGCCAAAGTGAGTCCCCCGACAGGGCTCCCGGGGAGCTGTTTTTT
NA	TRBJ1-1	NA	TRBV2	CASSEGPGVTEAFF	TGTGCCAGCAGTGAAGGGCCAGGGGTGACTGAAGCTTTCTTT
NA	TRBJ2-7	TRBD2	TRBV7-9	CASSLVLADNYEQYF	TGTGCCAGCAGCTTAGTACTAGCGGACAACTACGAGCAGTACTTC
NA	TRBJ1-2	NA	TRBV7-3	CASSLGGAGYGYTF	TGTGCCAGCAGCTTAGGGGGCGCTGGGTATGGCTACACCTTC
NA	TRBJ2-7	TRBD2	TRBV20-1	CSASETSGSSYEQYF	TGCAGTGCTAGCGAGACTAGCGGGAGCTCCTACGAGCAGTACTTC
NA	TRBJ2-1	NA	TRBV9	CASSEMGDEQFF	TGTGCCAGCAGTGAGATGGGTGATGAGCAGTTCTTC
few	TRBJ1-5	NA	TRBV27	CASSLGTSNQPQHF	TGTGCCAGCAGTTTAGGGACCTCCAATCAGCCCCAGCATTTT